The 29 T cell receptor beta chains presented below share a single source sample, sequenced in a study of T cells in Graves' hyperthyroidism and ophthalmopathy. RNA transcripts served as the template for amplifying TCR beta CDR3 regions. First-round RT-PCR with HTBI primers amplified the TCR CDR3 region. TCRdb used MiXCR to reprocess the multiplex PCR reads, holding one entry per CDR3 protein. Here the sample spans roughly 840,000 distinct CDR3 sequences, 38% being singletons. The material sequenced was blood. The receptors come from a man younger than 30 with Graves' hyperthyroidism.

This clonotype was recorded many times. V is TRBV29-1 and J is TRBJ1-1; D is perhaps TRBD1 (5 bases). The CDR3 sequence is 13 residues long. The germline gives CDR1 SQVTM, CDR2 ANQGSEA. V was trimmed by 5 bases and J by 10 bases, leaving 20 bases between them. The CDR3 loop reads CSVPPGTALVAFF. CDR3 bases: TGCAGCGTTCCCCCCGGGACGGCATTAGTAGCTTTCTTT.

The rearrangement joins TRBV7-9 to TRBJ2-7; 9 bases are shared with TRBD2. Germline loops: CDR1 SEHNR, CDR2 FQNEAQ (reference sequence). With 5 bases clipped from V and 5 bases from J, the junction kept 13 bases outside the gene matches. This CDR3 comprises 16 residues. CDR3 coding DNA: TGTGCCAGCAGCCAAGACAAGGCTAGCGGGACCCACGAGCAGTACTTC. Translated: CASSQDKASGTHEQYF.

The chain employs TRBV12-3 or TRBV12-4 and TRBJ2-7, with a weak D call TRBD2 (6 bases). The CDR3 extends over 15 amino acids. Trimming shortened V by 6 bases and J by 4 bases, and 19 bases separated the two germline ends. CDR3 nucleotide sequence: TGTGCCAGCAGGGTAGCGGATTCTACGTATTACGAGCAGTACTTC. Protein product: CASRVADSTYYEQYF.

This clonotype has only a few counts. V usage is TRBV6-5 and J usage is TRBJ1-5; possibly TRBD1 for D (6 bases). The CDR3 is made up of 14 amino acids. V shed 5 bases and J shed 1 base, with 9 bases lying between them. Germline V gene data show CDR1 as MNHEY and CDR2 as SVGAGI. CDR3 DNA: TGTGCCAGCAGTCGGACAGAGAGCAATCAGCCCCAGCATTTT. It translates to CASSRTESNQPQHF.

The chain combines TRBV9 with TRBJ2-2; maybe TRBD1 (6 bases). In germline, CDR1 is SGDLS, CDR2 YYNGEE. Trimming shortened V by 6 bases and J by 5 bases, and 11 bases separated the two germline ends. CDR3 length: 13 residues. In DNA form, the CDR3 reads TGTGCCAGCAACAAAGGACAGACCGGGGAGCTGTTTTTT. Residues: CASNKGQTGELFF.

In its sample, this clonotype was seen many times. This chain uses TRBV15 with TRBJ2-2; no firm D call. V dropped 6 bases and J dropped 6 bases, with 5 bases sitting between them. The CDR3 consists of 11 residues. Germline CDR1 is LNHNV and CDR2 is YYDKDF (reference sequence). In DNA form, the CDR3 reads TGTGCCACCAGAGTGGCCGGGGAGCTGTTTTTT. As protein: CATRVAGELFF.

A single count supports this clonotype. A single base separates this from a much larger clone, so it may be a read error. The rearrangement uses TRBV20-1 and TRBJ1-1, with TRBD1 identical over 7 bases. The length of the CDR3 is 11 residues. The junction had 8 bases not matched to a gene; V was cut back by 6 bases and J by 10 bases. The V gene's germline CDR1 is DFQATT and CDR2 SNEGSKA (reference sequence). CDR3 loop: CSAGQEAGAFF. CDR3 coding DNA: TGCAGTGCCGGACAGGAAGCTGGAGCTTTCTTT.

This chain links TRBV2 with TRBJ1-2, with D maybe TRBD1 (5 bases). The CDR3 runs 15 residues. Germline lookup yields CDR1 SNHLY and CDR2 FYNNEI. The ends were cut back, 4 bases at V and 4 bases at J, with 16 bases in the middle. This chain's CDR3 is CASSVVTSGSYGYTF. CDR3 nucleotide sequence: TGTGCCAGCAGTGTGGTGACTTCAGGGTCCTATGGCTACACCTTC.

The chain employs TRBV29-1 and TRBJ1-1; 8 nucleotides line up with TRBD1. Germline loops: CDR1 SQVTM, CDR2 ANQGSEA. V lost 7 bases, J lost 8 bases, and 15 bases stayed unmatched. This CDR3 has 14 residues. CDR3 residues: CSAYLDGQGPEAFF. In DNA, the CDR3 is TGCAGCGCATACCTGGACGGACAGGGCCCAGAAGCTTTCTTT.

This clonotype was recorded many times. The J gene is TRBJ1-1, the V gene TRBV7-3; 7 nucleotides match TRBD1. CDR1 and CDR2 (germline): SGHTA, FQGTGA. The CDR3 contains 13 residues. V shed 4 bases, J shed 4 bases, and the junction held 3 bases outside the gene matches. The DNA for the CDR3 is TGTGCCAGCAGCTCCGACAGGGTCACTGAAGCTTTCTTT. Its translation: CASSSDRVTEAFF.

The chain links TRBV7-9 to TRBJ2-7; possibly TRBD2 for D (7 bases). The V gene's germline CDR1 is SEHNR and CDR2 FQNEAQ (reference sequence). The CDR3 has 15 residues. Trimming cost V 5 bases and J 0 bases, with 14 bases left between them. The CDR3 loop is CASSHREGSSYEQYF. CDR3 bases: TGTGCCAGCAGCCACAGGGAGGGGAGCTCCTACGAGCAGTACTTC.

The V gene is TRBV7-9, the J gene TRBJ2-7; D is possibly TRBD1 (6 bases). Trimming shortened V by 6 bases and J by 6 bases, and 18 bases separated the two germline ends. The CDR3 sequence is 14 residues long. Germline CDR1 is SEHNR and CDR2 is FQNEAQ (reference sequence). The DNA of the CDR3 is TGTGCCAGCAGTCCCTCGGGACACACAGGCGAGCAGTACTTC. It translates to CASSPSGHTGEQYF.

In this sample, this clonotype turned up a few times. The chain couples TRBV15 to TRBJ1-5, with TRBD1 as a possible D gene (5 bases). Germline V gives CDR1 LNHNV, CDR2 YYDKDF (reference sequence). Trimming shortened V by 3 bases and J by 5 bases, and 8 bases separated the two germline ends. The CDR3 consists of 13 residues. CDR3 protein: CATSSGGDQPQHF. In nucleotides, the CDR3 is TGTGCCACCAGCAGTGGGGGGGATCAGCCCCAGCATTTT.

The sample holds many counts of this clonotype. As DNA, the CDR3 is TGTGCCAGCACCGCGACTCCGAACACTGAAGCTTTCTTT. It yields the protein CASTATPNTEAFF. The V gene is TRBV2, the J gene TRBJ1-1; D remains unclear. The CDR3 is 13 residues long. Trimming shortened V by 7 bases and J by 1 base, and 10 bases separated the two germline ends. The germline CDR1 and CDR2 sequences are SNHLY and FYNNEI.

This chain joins TRBV25-1 and TRBJ1-2; tentative D call: TRBD1 (6 bases). The germline V and J ends were trimmed by 8 bases and 8 bases, with 21 bases remaining between them. The germline CDR1 and CDR2 sequences are MGHDK and SYGVNS. The CDR3 extends over 14 amino acids. The CDR3 here is CASQSLQGGVGYTF. Written as DNA, the CDR3 is TGTGCCAGCCAAAGCTTACAGGGAGGTGTGGGCTACACCTTC.

The chain combines TRBV11-1 with TRBJ1-1, with 10 bases fitting TRBD1. Germline trimming cut 5 bases from V and 1 base from J; bases unmatched to any gene: 10. Germline CDR1 and CDR2: SGHAT and FQDESV (reference sequence). The CDR3 covers 17 residues. The CDR3 nucleotides read TGTGCCAGCAGCCCTGGGGACAGGGGATTGGCGAACACTGAAGCTTTCTTT. Translated: CASSPGDRGLANTEAFF.

This clonotype came up many times. The V gene is TRBV25-1, the J gene TRBJ1-6; D might be TRBD1 (5 bases). Germline loops: CDR1 MGHDK, CDR2 SYGVNS. Trimming cost V 5 bases and J 9 bases, with 17 bases left between them. This CDR3 spans 15 amino acids. The CDR3 DNA follows: TGTGCCAGCAGTTCCGTCAGAGGGGAAAGTTCACCCCTCCACTTT. Protein: CASSSVRGESSPLHF. Drawing the rest from reference TRBV25-1 and TRBJ1-6, the complete variable domain is EADIYQTPRYLVIGTGKKITLECSQTMGHDKMYWYQQDPGMELHLIHYSYGVNSTEKGDLSSESTVSRIRTEHFPLTLESARPSHTSQYLCASSSVRGESSPLHFGNGTRLTVT.

A word on this clonotype: A much more abundant neighbour one base away suggests this may be a read error. The V gene is TRBV25-1, the J gene TRBJ2-5; D gene ambiguous. The CDR3 sequence is 13 residues long. Germline V gene data show CDR1 as MGHDK and CDR2 as SYGVNS. Trimming cost V 3 bases and J 2 bases, with 7 bases left between them. CDR3 in amino acids: CASSDPHQETQYF. The DNA for the CDR3 is TGTGCCAGCAGTGATCCTCATCAAGAGACCCAGTACTTC. Full variable domain (outside the CDR3, taken from reference TRBV25-1 and TRBJ2-5): EADIYQTPRYLVIGTGKKITLECSQTMGHDKMYWYQQDPGMELHLIHYSYGVNSTEKGDLSSESTVSRIRTEHFPLTLESARPSHTSQYLCASSDPHQETQYFGPGTRLLVL.

The chain carries TRBV9 and TRBJ1-1; D is undetermined. V dropped 4 bases and J dropped 1 base, with 17 bases sitting between them. The CDR3 covers 16 residues. Germline V lookup: CDR1 SGDLS, CDR2 YYNGEE. The chain's CDR3 is CASSPPSRRTNTEAFF. The DNA for the CDR3 is TGTGCCAGCAGCCCACCTAGCCGCAGAACGAACACTGAAGCTTTCTTT. The full variable domain, in which reference TRBV9 and TRBJ1-1 provide the parts outside the CDR3, is DSGVTQTPKHLITATGQRVTLRCSPRSGDLSVYWYQQSLDQGLQFLIQYYNGEERAKGNILERFSAQQFPDLHSELNLSSLELGDSALYFCASSPPSRRTNTEAFFGQGTRLTVV.

With regard to this clonotype: Without the conserved terminal phenylalanine or tryptophan, this CDR3 likely stems from a read error. The chain recombines TRBV11-3 with TRBJ1-1; 7 bases fit TRBD1. After removal of 8 bases from V and 1 base from J, the junction contained 7 bases not matched to a gene. This CDR3 contains 14 residues. The germline V gene has CDR1 SGHNT and CDR2 YENEEA. CDR3 sequence (DNA): TGTGCCAGCCGGGACAGCATACGGAACACTGAAGCTTTCTCT. It encodes CASRDSIRNTEAFS.

About this clonotype: This clone may be a read error of a much larger clone one base away. The final CDR3 position lacks the conserved phenylalanine or tryptophan, pointing to a likely read error. The J gene is TRBJ1-1, the V gene TRBV5-1; the match to TRBD1 covers 8 bases. Germline trimming cut 3 bases from V and 4 bases from J; bases unmatched to any gene: 8. This CDR3 is 15 amino acids long. Germline V gene lookup returns CDR1 SGHRS and CDR2 YFSETQ. This CDR3 is CASSSSGQGGTEAFS. CDR3 DNA: TGCGCCAGCAGCTCATCCGGACAGGGAGGCACTGAAGCTTTCTCT.

V gene TRBV25-1 combines with J gene TRBJ2-1; D unclear. V lost 2 bases to trimming and J lost 5 bases, with 7 bases between them. This CDR3 has 13 residues. Germline-derived CDR1 and CDR2 are MGHDK and SYGVNS. The CDR3 here is CASSEQPHNEQFF. The CDR3 DNA reads TGTGCCAGCAGTGAACAGCCACACAATGAGCAGTTCTTC.

Many counts were recorded for this clonotype. The chain carries TRBV5-6 and TRBJ1-6; weak D call: TRBD1 (5 bases). This CDR3 is built from 12 residues. Germline CDR1 SGHDT, CDR2 YYEEEE. V gave up 1 base and J gave up 10 bases, with 6 bases separating them. The CDR3 coding sequence is TGTGCCAGCAGCTTGCGGGGCTCACCCCTCCACTTT. Residues: CASSLRGSPLHF. Variable domain in full (rest from reference TRBV5-6 and TRBJ1-6): DAGVTQSPTHLIKTRGQQVTLRCSPKSGHDTVSWYQQALGQGPQFIFQYYEEEERQRGNFPDRFSGHQFPNYSSELNVNALLLGDSALYLCASSLRGSPLHFGNGTRLTVT.

V is TRBV12-3 or TRBV12-4 and J is TRBJ1-1; D uncertain. This CDR3 is 13 amino acids long. V lost 7 bases and J 4 bases, leaving 13 bases between the germline ends. CDR3 protein: CASKEGGCTEAFF. As DNA, the CDR3 is TGTGCCAGCAAGGAGGGTGGGTGCACTGAAGCTTTCTTT.

As concerns this clonotype: The junction differs from germline at one of its ends, possibly a read error. The chain carries TRBV5-8 and TRBJ2-3; 9 bases map to TRBD1. The CDR3 has 15 amino acids. CDR1 SGHTS and CDR2 YDEGEE come from the germline V gene. The CDR3 coding sequence is TGCGCCAGCAGCCCGCCACAGGGGGCGTCGGATACGCAGTATTTT. This codes for CASSPPQGASDTQYF.

This clonotype was seen at least ten times. V is TRBV12-3 or TRBV12-4 and J is TRBJ1-5; D is undetermined. V shed 6 bases and J shed 1 base, with 10 bases lying between them. This CDR3 is 14 amino acids long. The CDR3 DNA follows: TGTGCCAGCAGCTTATCGGGAAGCAATCAGCCCCAGCATTTT. As protein: CASSLSGSNQPQHF.

Turning to this clonotype: Relative to the germline gene, one junction end is altered; a read error may explain this. V is TRBV10-3 and J is TRBJ2-5, with 7 bases fitting TRBD2. This CDR3 comprises 17 residues. Germline CDR1 is ENHRY and CDR2 is SYGVKD. The CDR3 is CASSEWGGKASLETQYF. CDR3 nucleotide sequence: TGTGCCAGCAGTGAATGGGGAGGGAAGGCCTCTCTGGAGACCCAGTACTTC.

A word on this clonotype: A much larger clonotype is one base distant, so this may be a read error. The chain uses TRBV6-6 and TRBJ1-1; no reliable D call. CDR1 is MNHNY and CDR2 is SVGAGI in the germline V gene (reference sequence). CDR3 length equals 13 residues. CDR3 nucleotide sequence: TGCGCCAGCATTAACAGAGGGAACACTGAAGCTTTCTTT. This translates into CASINRGNTEAFF.

This chain uses TRBV6-5 with TRBJ1-4; D may be TRBD1 (5 bases). The CDR3 sequence is 16 residues long. V was trimmed by 6 bases and J by 5 bases, leaving 19 bases between them. Germline CDR1 reads MNHEY; CDR2 reads SVGAGI. Here the CDR3 DNA reads TGTGCCAGCAGCTCTAATTCGGGACTGGACAATGAAAAACTGTTTTTT. This gives the protein CASSSNSGLDNEKLFF.